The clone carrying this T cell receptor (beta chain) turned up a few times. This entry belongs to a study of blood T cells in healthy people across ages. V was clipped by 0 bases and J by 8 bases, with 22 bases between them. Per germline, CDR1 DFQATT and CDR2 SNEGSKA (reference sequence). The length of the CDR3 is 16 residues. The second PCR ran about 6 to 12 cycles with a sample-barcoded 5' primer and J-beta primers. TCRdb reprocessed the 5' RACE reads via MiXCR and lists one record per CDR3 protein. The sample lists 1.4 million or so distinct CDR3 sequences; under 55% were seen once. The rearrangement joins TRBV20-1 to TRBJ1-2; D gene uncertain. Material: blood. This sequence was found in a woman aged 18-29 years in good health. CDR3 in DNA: TGCAGTGCTAGAGACTGGAGGGCAAGCCTTGGTGAGGGCTACACCTTC. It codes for CSARDWRASLGEGYTF.